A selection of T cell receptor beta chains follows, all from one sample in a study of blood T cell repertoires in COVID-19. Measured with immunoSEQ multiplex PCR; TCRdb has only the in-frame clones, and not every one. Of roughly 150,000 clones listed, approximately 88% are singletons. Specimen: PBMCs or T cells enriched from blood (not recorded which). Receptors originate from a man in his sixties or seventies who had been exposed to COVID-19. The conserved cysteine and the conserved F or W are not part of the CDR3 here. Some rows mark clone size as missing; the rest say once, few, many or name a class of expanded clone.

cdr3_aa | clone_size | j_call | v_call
ASSARQGTYNEQF | - | TRBJ2-1 | TRBV9
ASSYQYDYEQY | - | TRBJ2-7 | TRBV4-1
AVGDSGGYYGYT | - | TRBJ1-2 | TRBV11-2
ASSARGGPNQPQH | - | TRBJ1-5 | TRBV19
ASSRNSGNSPLH | - | TRBJ1-6 | TRBV27
ATSPVGASGSPLH | many | TRBJ1-6 | TRBV15
ASSLSYRNNSPLH | - | TRBJ1-6 | TRBV5-1
ASSRDSSHYEQY | - | TRBJ2-7 | TRBV14
ASSLEGGRRTSEAF | - | TRBJ1-1 | TRBV7-2
ASSSGTAEQF | - | TRBJ2-1 | TRBV28
ASRPTRGTDTQY | once | TRBJ2-3 | TRBV7-9
ARGRDRHYEQY | once | TRBJ2-7 | TRBV3-1/TRBV3-2
ASSKRQGSYNEQF | - | TRBJ2-1 | TRBV6-2/TRBV6-3
ASSSSGTLNTEAF | - | TRBJ1-1 | TRBV7-2
ASNPGTGGEQAF | - | TRBJ1-1 | TRBV19